What follows are 26 T cell receptor beta chains derived from one specimen sequenced in a study of cytomegalovirus exposure and HLA in healthy donors. PCR involved 60 Vbeta and 13 Jbeta primers. The assay was immunoSEQ multiplex PCR, and TCRdb's table has in-frame clones only and misses some. The data show 180,000 or so clones, roughly 77% seen once. The sample consisted of PBMCs. The source is a woman in her thirties or forties in good health and CMV-seropositive.

The chain employs TRBV19 and TRBJ2-6; no definite D call. The CDR3 totals 16 residues. The V gene's germline CDR1 is LNHDA and CDR2 SQIVND (reference sequence). Trimming removed 4 bases at V and 1 base at J, with 11 bases between. The CDR3 reads CASSTNTVSGANVLTF. The CDR3, as DNA: TGTGCCAGTAGTACTAACACAGTTTCTGGGGCCAACGTCCTGACTTTC.

This chain joins TRBV21-1 and TRBJ2-7; the table's D call, TRBD2, was not checked against the DNA. TRBV21-1 is listed as a pseudogene. The CDR3 is made up of 18 amino acids. This CDR3 reads CASSKNPPPGWSSYEQYF. CDR3 nucleotides: TGTGCCAGCAGCAAAAATCCCCCCCCCGGATGGAGCTCCTACGAGCAGTACTTC.

The chain has TRBV11-3 and TRBJ2-5, with 10 bases aligning to TRBD1. V lost 1 base to trimming and J lost 5 bases; unmatched junction nucleotides: 10. The CDR3 is 17 amino acids. Germline values: CDR1 SGHNT, CDR2 YENEEA. The CDR3 loop reads CASSLGLRDRGAETQYF. The CDR3 DNA sequence: TGTGCCAGCAGCTTAGGCCTCCGGGACAGGGGCGCGGAGACCCAGTACTTC.

This clone was counted between two and nine times. This chain connects TRBV7-2 to TRBJ1-2, with 7 bases identical to TRBD1. The CDR3 consists of 14 residues. Germline CDR1 SGHTA, CDR2 FQGNSA. V shed 1 base, J shed 3 bases, and the junction held 2 bases outside the gene matches. The CDR3 sequence is CASSLETGDYGYTF. The CDR3 DNA reads as TGTGCCAGCAGCTTAGAAACAGGGGACTATGGCTACACCTTC.

J is TRBJ2-2 and V is TRBV9, with 7 bases that match TRBD2. With 0 bases clipped from V and 5 bases from J, the junction kept 7 bases outside the gene matches. Germline V CDR1 and CDR2: SGDLS, YYNGEE. There are 16 residues in the CDR3. The CDR3 protein is CASSVGAGERTGELFF. CDR3 bases: TGTGCCAGCAGCGTAGGGGCGGGAGAGCGGACCGGGGAGCTGTTTTTT. The full variable domain, its missing parts supplied by reference TRBV9 and TRBJ2-2, is DSGVTQTPKHLITATGQRVTLRCSPRSGDLSVYWYQQSLDQGLQFLIQYYNGEERAKGNILERFSAQQFPDLHSELNLSSLELGDSALYFCASSVGAGERTGELFFGEGSRLTVL.

The CDR3 protein is CASSEFGQKQETQYF. The CDR3 nucleotides read TGTGCCAGCAGTGAATTTGGGCAAAAACAAGAGACCCAGTACTTC. The rearrangement links TRBV25-1 to TRBJ2-5; D remains unclear. Deletions cut 1 base from V and 2 bases from J, with 11 bases between. The CDR3 covers 15 residues. Germline assignment: CDR1 MGHDK and CDR2 SYGVNS. Full variable domain (remainder filled in from reference TRBV25-1 and TRBJ2-5): EADIYQTPRYLVIGTGKKITLECSQTMGHDKMYWYQQDPGMELHLIHYSYGVNSTEKGDLSSESTVSRIRTEHFPLTLESARPSHTSQYLCASSEFGQKQETQYFGPGTRLLVL.

The chain recombines TRBV28 with TRBJ2-2; the match to TRBD2 covers 14 bases. CDR1 and CDR2 (germline): MDHEN, SYDVKM. V shed 6 bases, J shed 5 bases, and the junction held 17 bases outside the gene matches. The CDR3 is 20 amino acids. The CDR3 bases are TGTGCCAGCAGGCCGGGACTAGCGGGAGAAGGGTGGATGGGGACCGGGGAGCTGTTTTTT. It is translated as CASRPGLAGEGWMGTGELFF. The variable domain in full, completed from reference TRBV28 and TRBJ2-2, reads DVKVTQSSRYLVKRTGEKVFLECVQDMDHENMFWYRQDPGLGLRLIYFSYDVKMKEKGDIPEGYSVSREKKERFSLILESASTNQTSMYLCASRPGLAGEGWMGTGELFFGEGSRLTVL.

The chain uses TRBV5-1 and TRBJ2-7; D gene uncertain. Between the trimmed V and J ends, which lost 6 bases and 0 bases, there was a span of 10 bases. Germline CDR1 and CDR2: SGHRS and YFSETQ. The CDR3 length is 13 residues. The CDR3: CASNPGTSYEQYF. The CDR3 DNA reads TGCGCCAGCAATCCAGGCACCTCCTACGAGCAGTACTTC.

This clone showed up just a few times. This chain joins TRBV30 and TRBJ2-3; D might be TRBD2 (5 bases). CDR1 GTSNPN and CDR2 SVGIG come from the germline V gene (reference sequence). There are 16 residues in the CDR3. Trimming took off 0 bases at V and 0 bases at J, with 13 bases between the two ends. The CDR3 sequence is CAWSVSAAASTDTQYF. The CDR3 DNA is TGTGCCTGGAGTGTGTCAGCGGCTGCTAGCACAGATACGCAGTATTTT.

In its sample, this clone was seen a few times. This chain uses TRBV18 with TRBJ1-5; unclear D gene. This CDR3 spans 16 amino acids. Germline assignment: CDR1 KGHSH and CDR2 LQKENI. The V end was cut by 3 bases, the J end by 0 bases, with 12 bases between. CDR3 loop: CASSPGRRSSNQPQHF. CDR3 in DNA: TGTGCCAGCTCACCCGGAAGGAGGAGTAGCAATCAGCCCCAGCATTTT.

This chain joins TRBV11-2 and TRBJ2-5, with TRBD1 matching over 8 bases. The CDR3 loop spans 16 amino acids. Germline lookup yields CDR1 SGHAT and CDR2 FQNNGV. With V trimmed by 0 bases and J by 1 base, 4 bases remained unmatched. The CDR3 DNA sequence: TGTGCCAGCAGCTTAGACCCGGGACAGGTCCAAGAGACCCAGTACTTC. It translates to CASSLDPGQVQETQYF.

The chain uses TRBV5-4 and TRBJ2-1; perhaps TRBD1 as D (5 bases). Germline lookup yields CDR1 SGHNT and CDR2 YYREEE (reference sequence). Trimming pared 4 bases from V and 4 bases from J, leaving 15 bases between. The CDR3 has 15 amino acids. CDR3 sequence: CASSHIDRVYNEQFF. The CDR3 DNA sequence: TGTGCCAGCAGCCACATCGACAGAGTTTACAATGAGCAGTTCTTC.

The J gene is TRBJ2-1, the V gene TRBV5-1; 10 nucleotides agree with TRBD1. V lost 3 bases, J lost 7 bases, and 10 bases stayed unmatched. The CDR3 has 16 residues. The V gene's germline CDR1 is SGHRS and CDR2 YFSETQ. In DNA form, the CDR3 reads TGCGCCAGCAGCTCTCCGGGACAGGGGTTCAGGAATGAGCAGTTCTTC. It codes for CASSSPGQGFRNEQFF.

This sequence joins TRBV11-2 and TRBJ1-1; TRBD1 is a possible D gene (6 bases). CDR1 is SGHAT and CDR2 is FQNNGV in the germline V gene. Trimming stripped 5 bases from V and 1 base from J, with 14 bases between. The CDR3 is 15 residues long. The CDR3 sequence: CASSQLQGKNTEAFF. The CDR3 nucleotides read TGTGCCAGCAGCCAACTCCAGGGGAAGAACACTGAAGCTTTCTTT.

The V gene is TRBV9, the J gene TRBJ1-2; a weak D match, TRBD1 (5 bases). The CDR3 contains 10 residues. CDR1 and CDR2 (germline): SGDLS, YYNGEE. Trimming took 4 bases from V and 8 from J, leaving 6 bases between them. The CDR3 coding sequence is TGTGCCAGCAGCCGACAGGGCTACACCTTC. It translates to CASSRQGYTF. Complete variable domain (other parts from reference TRBV9 and TRBJ1-2): DSGVTQTPKHLITATGQRVTLRCSPRSGDLSVYWYQQSLDQGLQFLIQYYNGEERAKGNILERFSAQQFPDLHSELNLSSLELGDSALYFCASSRQGYTFGSGTRLTVV.

V is TRBV7-2 and J is TRBJ2-6; a weak D match, TRBD2 (6 bases). The CDR3 has 17 residues. CDR1 is SGHTA, CDR2 FQGNSA, per germline. With 3 bases removed from V and 0 bases from J, the gap between germline ends came to 12 bases. CDR3 DNA: TGTGCCAGCAGCTTGGGGACTCAAGTCTCTGGGGCCAACGTCCTGACTTTC. It codes for CASSLGTQVSGANVLTF.

This clone was picked up a small number of times. The V call is TRBV25-1, the J call TRBJ2-1; 7 bases match TRBD2. The V and J ends lost 4 bases and 1 base, in that order; junction bases with no gene match: 7. Germline values: CDR1 MGHDK, CDR2 SYGVNS. The length of the CDR3 is 16 residues. In DNA, the CDR3 is TGTGCCAGCAGTGGAGCGGGAACTAGGTCCTACAATGAGCAGTTCTTC. This sequence encodes CASSGAGTRSYNEQFF. Full variable domain (rest looked up from reference TRBV25-1 and TRBJ2-1): EADIYQTPRYLVIGTGKKITLECSQTMGHDKMYWYQQDPGMELHLIHYSYGVNSTEKGDLSSESTVSRIRTEHFPLTLESARPSHTSQYLCASSGAGTRSYNEQFFGPGTRLTVL.

V and J are TRBV7-3 and TRBJ2-1; 16 positions match TRBD2. Germline CDR1 reads SGHTA; CDR2 reads FQGTGA. The CDR3 extends over 22 amino acids. J gave up 6 bases and V 5 bases, and 22 bases lay outside the gene matches. CDR3 region: CASSATPGTSGRGGKWPNEQFF. The CDR3 nucleotides are TGTGCCAGCAGCGCTACTCCCGGGACTAGCGGGAGGGGAGGAAAATGGCCCAATGAGCAGTTCTTC. Full variable domain (missing parts from reference TRBV7-3 and TRBJ2-1): GAGVSQTPSNKVTEKGKYVELRCDPISGHTALYWYRQSLGQGPEFLIYFQGTGAADDSGLPNDRFFAVRPEGSVSTLKIQRTERGDSAVYLCASSATPGTSGRGGKWPNEQFFGPGTRLTVL.

CDR3 protein: CAARRGLGPNEKLFF. DNA for the CDR3: TGTGCCGCTAGGAGGGGGCTGGGCCCTAATGAAAAACTGTTTTTT. This rearrangement joins TRBV27 to TRBJ1-4, with TRBD1 matching 7 bases. Trimming cost V 11 bases and J 3 bases; bases outside gene matches: 12. CDR1 and CDR2 from the germline V gene are MNHEY and SMNVEV (reference sequence). This CDR3 comprises 15 residues.

CDR3 DNA: TGTGCCAGCAGCCAGTTTAGGGACAGCATGAACACTGAAGCTTTCTTT. It translates to CASSQFRDSMNTEAFF. The chain uses TRBV9 and TRBJ1-1; 7 bases are a match to TRBD1. V trimming: 4 bases; J trimming: 0 bases; junction bases outside the gene matches: 9. The V gene's germline CDR1 is SGDLS and CDR2 YYNGEE. The CDR3 has 16 residues.

The V gene is TRBV7-8, the J gene TRBJ2-2; 14 bases match TRBD2. Losses at the gene ends were 5 bases for V and 5 bases for J; bases not matched to a gene: 10. Germline values: CDR1 SGHVS, CDR2 FQNEAQ. CDR3 length: 18 amino acids. The CDR3 sequence is CASSPGLAGVIRTGELFF. The CDR3 DNA is TGTGCCAGCAGCCCGGGACTAGCGGGAGTAATTCGGACCGGGGAGCTGTTTTTT.

The gene calls are TRBV7-9 and TRBJ1-4; D gene uncertain. The CDR3 has 12 amino acids. Trimming shortened V by 2 bases and J by 8 bases, and 6 bases separated the two germline ends. Germline values: CDR1 SEHNR, CDR2 FQNEAQ (reference sequence). The chain's CDR3 is CASSLLNEKLFF. CDR3 nucleotide sequence: TGTGCCAGCAGCTTACTAAACGAAAAACTGTTTTTT.

The chain joins TRBV10-2 to TRBJ1-5; D is perhaps TRBD1 (6 bases). Germline values: CDR1 WSHSY, CDR2 SAAADI. This CDR3 region has 14 residues. The ends were cut back, 6 bases at V and 8 bases at J, with 17 bases in the middle. The CDR3 DNA follows: TGCGCCAGCAGCTGGGGGGGGGCGGGAGAGCCCCAGCATTTT. Translation: CASSWGGAGEPQHF.

The V call is TRBV5-5, the J call TRBJ2-5; 10 nucleotides align to TRBD1. Trimming cost V 0 bases and J 5 bases; bases outside gene matches: 4. The CDR3 is 15 residues long. Germline-derived CDR1 and CDR2 are SGHKS and YYEKEE (reference sequence). CDR3 in DNA: TGTGCCAGCAGCTTGGATGGGACAGGGGTGGAGACCCAGTACTTC. Translation: CASSLDGTGVETQYF. Supplemented by reference TRBV5-5 and TRBJ2-5, the full variable domain reads DAGVTQSPTHLIKTRGQQVTLRCSPISGHKSVSWYQQVLGQGPQFIFQYYEKEERGRGNFPDRFSARQFPNYSSELNVNALLLGDSALYLCASSLDGTGVETQYFGPGTRLLVL.

Written as DNA, the CDR3 is TGTGCCAGTACCATTGACAGGGCGAATCAGCCCCAGCATTTT. It specifies CASTIDRANQPQHF. The rearrangement uses TRBV19 and TRBJ1-5, with 7 positions matching TRBD1. V lost 7 bases and J lost 4; bases outside the gene matches: 7. There are 14 residues in the CDR3. Germline V CDR1 and CDR2: LNHDA, SQIVND (reference sequence).

This chain's CDR3 is CASRATGGGNEKLFF. The CDR3 DNA follows: TGTGCCAGCAGAGCCACAGGGGGGGGTAATGAAAAACTGTTTTTT. This chain connects TRBV6-1 to TRBJ1-4; 8 bases agree with TRBD1. J was trimmed by 4 bases and V by 6 bases; bases with no gene match: 7. Looked up from germline, CDR1 is MNHNS and CDR2 is SASEGT. The CDR3 is 15 residues long.